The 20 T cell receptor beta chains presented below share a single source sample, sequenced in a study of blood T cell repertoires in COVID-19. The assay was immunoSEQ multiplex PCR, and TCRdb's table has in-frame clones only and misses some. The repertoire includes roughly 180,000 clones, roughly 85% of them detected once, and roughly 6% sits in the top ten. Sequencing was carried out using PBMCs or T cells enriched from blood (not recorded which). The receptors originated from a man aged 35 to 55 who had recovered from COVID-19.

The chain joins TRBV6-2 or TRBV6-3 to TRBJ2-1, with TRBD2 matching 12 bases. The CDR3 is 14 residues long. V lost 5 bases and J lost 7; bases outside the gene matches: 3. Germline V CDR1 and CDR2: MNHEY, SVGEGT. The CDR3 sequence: CASSRLAGVNEQFF. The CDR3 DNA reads TGTGCCAGCAGTCGACTAGCGGGAGTGAATGAGCAGTTCTTC.

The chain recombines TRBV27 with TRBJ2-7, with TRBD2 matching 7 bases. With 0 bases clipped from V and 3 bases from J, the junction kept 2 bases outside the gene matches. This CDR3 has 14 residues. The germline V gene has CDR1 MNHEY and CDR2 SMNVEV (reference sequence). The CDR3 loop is CASSLSGLNYEQYF. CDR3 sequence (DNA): TGTGCCAGCAGTTTATCGGGACTAAACTACGAGCAGTACTTC.

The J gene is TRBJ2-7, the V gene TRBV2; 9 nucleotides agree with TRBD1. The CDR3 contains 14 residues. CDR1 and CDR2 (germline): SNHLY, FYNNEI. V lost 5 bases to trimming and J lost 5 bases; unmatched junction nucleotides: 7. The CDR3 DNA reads TGTGCCAGCAGTCTAGGACAGGGGTCCCACGAGCAGTACTTC. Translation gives CASSLGQGSHEQYF. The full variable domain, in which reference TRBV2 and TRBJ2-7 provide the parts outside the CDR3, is EPEVTQTPSHQVTQMGQEVILRCVPISNHLYFYWYRQILGQKVEFLVSFYNNEISEKSEIFDDQFSVERPDGSNFTLKIRSTKLEDSAMYFCASSLGQGSHEQYFGPGTRLTVT.

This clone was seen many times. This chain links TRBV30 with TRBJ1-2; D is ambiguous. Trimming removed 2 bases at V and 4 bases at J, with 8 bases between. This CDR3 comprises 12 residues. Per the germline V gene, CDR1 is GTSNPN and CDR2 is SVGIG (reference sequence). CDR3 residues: CAWSPQFYGYTF. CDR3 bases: TGTGCCTGGAGTCCCCAGTTCTATGGCTACACCTTC.

CDR3 sequence (DNA): TGTGCTGTCTATAGGGACAGGGCGATTAACTATGGCTACACCTTC. Protein: CAVYRDRAINYGYTF. The rearrangement joins TRBV30 to TRBJ1-2, with 9 bases matching TRBD1. There are 15 residues in the CDR3. Per germline, CDR1 GTSNPN and CDR2 SVGIG (reference sequence).

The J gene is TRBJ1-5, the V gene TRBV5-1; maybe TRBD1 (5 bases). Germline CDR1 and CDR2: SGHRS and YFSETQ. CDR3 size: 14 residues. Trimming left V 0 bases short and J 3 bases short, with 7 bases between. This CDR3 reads CASSLAGLNQPQHF. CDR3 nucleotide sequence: TGCGCCAGCAGCTTGGCAGGGCTCAATCAGCCCCAGCATTTT.

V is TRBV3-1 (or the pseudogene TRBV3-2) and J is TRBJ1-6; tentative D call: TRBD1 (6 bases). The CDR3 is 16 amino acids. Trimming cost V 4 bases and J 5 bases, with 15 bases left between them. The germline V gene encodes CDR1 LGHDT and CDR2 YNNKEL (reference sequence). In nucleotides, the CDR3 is TGTGCCAGCAGCCTAACAGGGAGGGCAGATAATTCACCCCTCCACTTT. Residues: CASSLTGRADNSPLHF.

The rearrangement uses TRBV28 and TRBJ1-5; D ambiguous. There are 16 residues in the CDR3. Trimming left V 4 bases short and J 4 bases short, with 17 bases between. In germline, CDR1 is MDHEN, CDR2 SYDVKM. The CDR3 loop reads CASSSKDSRLNQPQHF. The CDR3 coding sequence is TGTGCCAGCAGTTCGAAAGACTCGAGACTAAATCAGCCCCAGCATTTT.

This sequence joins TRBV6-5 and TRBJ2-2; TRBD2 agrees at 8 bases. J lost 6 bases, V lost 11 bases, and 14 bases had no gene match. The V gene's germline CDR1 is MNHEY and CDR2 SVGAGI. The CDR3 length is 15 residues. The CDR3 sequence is CASYAGTSFAGELFF. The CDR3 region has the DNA TGTGCCTCCTACGCCGGGACTAGTTTTGCCGGGGAGCTGTTTTTT.

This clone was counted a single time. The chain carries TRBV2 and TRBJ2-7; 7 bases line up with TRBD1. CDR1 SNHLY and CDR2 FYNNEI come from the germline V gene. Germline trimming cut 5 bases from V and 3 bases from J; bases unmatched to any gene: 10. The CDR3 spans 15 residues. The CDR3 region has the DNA TGTGCCAGCAGTTGGCCCCCGGGACAGCTCTACGAGCAGTACTTC. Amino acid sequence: CASSWPPGQLYEQYF.

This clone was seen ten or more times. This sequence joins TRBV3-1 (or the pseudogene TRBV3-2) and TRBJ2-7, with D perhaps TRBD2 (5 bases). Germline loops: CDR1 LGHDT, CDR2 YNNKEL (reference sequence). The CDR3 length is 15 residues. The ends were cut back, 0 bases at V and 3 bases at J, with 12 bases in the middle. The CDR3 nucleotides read TGTGCCAGCAGCCAAGACCCGGGGTTAAGCTACGAGCAGTACTTC. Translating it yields CASSQDPGLSYEQYF.

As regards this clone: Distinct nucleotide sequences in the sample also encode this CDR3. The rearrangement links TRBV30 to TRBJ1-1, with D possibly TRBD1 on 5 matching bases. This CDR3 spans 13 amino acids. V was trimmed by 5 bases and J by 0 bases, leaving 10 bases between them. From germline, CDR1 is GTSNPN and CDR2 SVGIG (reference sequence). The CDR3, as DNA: TGTGCCTGGGGGGCGGGATTGAACACTGAAGCTTTCTTT. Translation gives CAWGAGLNTEAFF.

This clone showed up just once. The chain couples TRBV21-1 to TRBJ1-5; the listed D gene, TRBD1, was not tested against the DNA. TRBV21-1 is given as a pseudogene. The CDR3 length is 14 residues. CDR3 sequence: CASSKGDRDQPQHF. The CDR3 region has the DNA TGTGCCAGCAGCAAAGGGGACAGAGATCAGCCCCAGCATTTT.

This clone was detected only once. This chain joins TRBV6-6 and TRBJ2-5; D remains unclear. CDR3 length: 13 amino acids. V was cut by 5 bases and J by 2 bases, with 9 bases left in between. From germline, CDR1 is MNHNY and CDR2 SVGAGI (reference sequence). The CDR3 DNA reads TGTGCCAGCAGTCTGGCGGTACAAGAGACCCAGTACTTC. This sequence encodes CASSLAVQETQYF.

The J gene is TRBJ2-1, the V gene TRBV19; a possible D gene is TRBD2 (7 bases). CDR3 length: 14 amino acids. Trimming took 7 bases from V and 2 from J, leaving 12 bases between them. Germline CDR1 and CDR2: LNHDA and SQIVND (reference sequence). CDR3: CASISGGTYNEQFF. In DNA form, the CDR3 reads TGTGCCAGTATCTCGGGGGGCACCTACAATGAGCAGTTCTTC.

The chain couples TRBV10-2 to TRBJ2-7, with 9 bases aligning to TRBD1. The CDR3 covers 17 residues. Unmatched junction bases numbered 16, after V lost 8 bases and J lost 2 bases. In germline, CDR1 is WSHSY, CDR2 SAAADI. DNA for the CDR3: TGCGCCAGCGGAACTCTCCCCCGGACAGGGGCTACCTACGAGCAGTACTTC. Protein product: CASGTLPRTGATYEQYF.

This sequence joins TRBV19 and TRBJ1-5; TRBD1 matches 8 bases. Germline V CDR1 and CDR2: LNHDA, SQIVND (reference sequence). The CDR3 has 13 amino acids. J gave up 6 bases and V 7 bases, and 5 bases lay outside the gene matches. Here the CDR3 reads CASKETGVQPQHF. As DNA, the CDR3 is TGTGCCAGTAAGGAGACAGGGGTTCAGCCCCAGCATTTT.

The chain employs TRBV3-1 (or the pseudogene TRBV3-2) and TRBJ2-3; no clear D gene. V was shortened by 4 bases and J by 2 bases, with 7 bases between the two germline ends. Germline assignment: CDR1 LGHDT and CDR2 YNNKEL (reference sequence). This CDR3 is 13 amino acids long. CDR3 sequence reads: CASSPTFTDTQYF. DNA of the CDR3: TGTGCCAGCAGCCCCACTTTCACAGATACGCAGTATTTT.

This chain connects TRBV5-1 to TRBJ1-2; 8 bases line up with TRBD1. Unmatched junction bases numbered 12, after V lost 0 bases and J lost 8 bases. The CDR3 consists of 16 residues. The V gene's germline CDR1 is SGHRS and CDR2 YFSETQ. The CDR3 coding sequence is TGCGCCAGCAGCTTGGTATTATCCGGACAGGGTGGAGGCTACACCTTC. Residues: CASSLVLSGQGGGYTF.

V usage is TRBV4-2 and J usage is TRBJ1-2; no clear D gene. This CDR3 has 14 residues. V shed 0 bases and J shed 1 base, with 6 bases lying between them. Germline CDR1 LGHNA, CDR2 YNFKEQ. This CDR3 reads CASSQEFLNYGYTF. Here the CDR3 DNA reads TGTGCCAGCAGCCAAGAATTCCTTAACTATGGCTACACCTTC.